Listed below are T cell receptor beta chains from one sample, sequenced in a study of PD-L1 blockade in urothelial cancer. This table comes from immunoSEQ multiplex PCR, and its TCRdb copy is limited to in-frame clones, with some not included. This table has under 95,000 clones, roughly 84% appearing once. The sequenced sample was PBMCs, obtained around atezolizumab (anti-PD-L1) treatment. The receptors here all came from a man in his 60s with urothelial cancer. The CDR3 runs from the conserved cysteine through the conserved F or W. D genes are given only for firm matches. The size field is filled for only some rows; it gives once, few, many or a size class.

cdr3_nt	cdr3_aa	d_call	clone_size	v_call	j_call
TGTGCCAGTAGTATAGTATCGGGGGGAAAACAGCCCCAGCATTTT	CASSIVSGGKQPQHF	-	-	TRBV19	TRBJ1-5
TGTGCCAGCAGTTCTTATCGGGGCAGGGGGACAGATACGCAGTATTTT	CASSSYRGRGTDTQYF	TRBD1	-	TRBV6-5	TRBJ2-3
TGTGCCAGCAGGACCCCCGGGAGGGCCTACGAGCAGTACTTC	CASRTPGRAYEQYF	TRBD2	-	TRBV6-5	TRBJ2-7
TGTGCCACCAGCAGAGAAACTAGCGGGGGCCCCAGGGGAGAGCAGTTCTTC	CATSRETSGGPRGEQFF	TRBD2	-	TRBV15	TRBJ2-1
TGTGCCGGAAATACGGGACACTCCTTGGGGGATACGCAGTATTTT	CAGNTGHSLGDTQYF	-	-	TRBV30	TRBJ2-3
TGTGCCAGCAGCCTTGGACTAGCGGGGCTCTCCTACGAGCAGTACTTC	CASSLGLAGLSYEQYF	TRBD2	-	TRBV14	TRBJ2-7
TGTGCCAGCAGCTCCCAGACTAGCGGGGGATACTACGAGCAGTACTTC	CASSSQTSGGYYEQYF	TRBD2	-	TRBV7-9	TRBJ2-7
TGTGCCAGCAGCTTAGACAGGGGTCGAACCTACGAGCAGTACTTC	CASSLDRGRTYEQYF	-	-	TRBV11-2	TRBJ2-7
TGTGCTAGTGGTTTATTTACAGGGGGCTTTGCCGGGGAGCTGTTTTTT	CASGLFTGGFAGELFF	TRBD1	-	TRBV12-5	TRBJ2-2
TGTGCCAGCAGACACGGGACAGGGGCTTCCTACGAGCAGTACTTC	CASRHGTGASYEQYF	TRBD1	once	TRBV6-6	TRBJ2-7
TGCGCCAGCAGGGGCCCGGGGACAGGGGGGAAATACGAGCAGTACTTC	CASRGPGTGGKYEQYF	TRBD1	-	TRBV5-1	TRBJ2-7
TGCGCCAGCAGCGCCGGGAGAGGCGAAAAACTGTTTTTT	CASSAGRGEKLFF	-	-	TRBV5-1	TRBJ1-4
TGTGCCAGCAGCTTGGCCGGGACAGGGATGCGCACAGATACGCAGTATTTT	CASSLAGTGMRTDTQYF	TRBD1	-	TRBV5-8	TRBJ2-3
TGTGCCTGGAGTGGCGGGACGCCGCTCTACGAGCAGTACTTC	CAWSGGTPLYEQYF	-	-	TRBV30	TRBJ2-7